This TCR beta chain is from a study of blood T cell repertoires in COVID-19. Germline values: CDR1 SGDLS, CDR2 YYNGEE. This CDR3 spans 15 amino acids. Trimming pared 0 bases from V and 2 bases from J, leaving 8 bases between. In the original workflow: Counts of nucleated cells, estimated from reference gene primer amplification, were obtained. Produced via immunoSEQ multiplex PCR; TCRdb's table is partial and in-frame only. That table furnishes V, J and clone size, whereas the DNA furnished D and trimming. The data contain 280,000 or so clones, approximately 90% of them singletons. Study members were between roughly 18 and 89 years old and lived in 24 US regions. In assigning cohorts, the study relied on participant-reported clinical history. Two negative PCRs, clearance, or symptom resolution were required of recovered Cohort 3 donors.

Sequencing was done on a sample of PBMCs or T cells enriched from blood (not recorded which). The sequence derives from a middle-aged woman who had recovered from COVID-19. This chain joins TRBV9 and TRBJ2-2; D not resolved. The CDR3 spells CASSVGLINTGELFF. CDR3 sequence (DNA): TGTGCCAGCAGCGTAGGGCTGATAAACACCGGGGAGCTGTTTTTT.